A selection of T cell receptor beta chains follows, all from one sample in a study of blood T cell repertoires in COVID-19. Profiling relied on immunoSEQ multiplex PCR, and the TCRdb table lists in-frame clones only, not all of them. Counted here are around 94,000 clones, approximately 84% occurring once; the ten biggest clones make up over 9.5%. Specimen: peripheral blood. The source is a middle-aged man with active or convalescent COVID-19. CDR3s include the opening cysteine and the closing phenylalanine or tryptophan. D genes are given only for firm matches. Size is stated for part of the rows, as once, few or many counts, or as a class when the clone is expanded.

TRBV7-9	TRBD1	TRBJ2-7	-	TGTGCCAGCAGCTTATGGGAGAAGACAGGGCTGGACGAGCAGTACTTC	CASSLWEKTGLDEQYF
TRBV11-3	-	TRBJ1-3	-	TGTGCCAGCAGCACCGGGACATTCTCTGGAAACACCATATATTTT	CASSTGTFSGNTIYF
TRBV21-1	-	TRBJ1-5	-	TGTGCCAGCAGCTCCTCCCGACAGGCGAGAGGCTCCCAGCATTTT	CASSSSRQARGSQHF
TRBV27	-	TRBJ1-2	-	TGTGCCAGCAGTCGGACGGGGGGCAGTGGCTACACCTTC	CASSRTGGSGYTF
TRBV15	TRBD1	TRBJ1-3	-	TGTGCCACCAGTACCCGGGACAGGGAAGGAAACACCATATATTTT	CATSTRDREGNTIYF
TRBV5-4	-	TRBJ1-1	once	TGTGCCAGCAGTATGAACACTGAAGCTTTCTTT	CASSMNTEAFF
TRBV4-2	-	TRBJ1-5	-	TGTGCCAGCAGCCAAGGCAGGGGAAATCAGCCCCAGCATTTT	CASSQGRGNQPQHF
TRBV5-1	-	TRBJ2-4	-	TGCGCCAGCAGCTTGATTCAGGGAACCTTAGCCAAAAACATTCAGTACTTC	CASSLIQGTLAKNIQYF
TRBV7-2	-	TRBJ1-5	-	TGTGCCAGCAGCTTAGGTCTGGGAGGCAATCAGCCCCAGCATTTT	CASSLGLGGNQPQHF
TRBV6-6	-	TRBJ2-1	few	TGTGCCAGCAGTTCCAGGGGGGATTACAATGAGCAGTTCTTC	CASSSRGDYNEQFF
TRBV5-4	-	TRBJ2-2	-	TGTGCCAGCAGCATAGATCCACCCGGGGAGCTGTTTTTT	CASSIDPPGELFF
TRBV7-6	TRBD1	TRBJ2-1	-	TGTGCCAGCAGCTTAGAGAGGGGGCGTACTTCCTACAATGAGCAGTTCTTC	CASSLERGRTSYNEQFF
TRBV7-9	-	TRBJ1-2	-	TGTGCCAGCAGCTTAGCGGCAGGGCCGCTTTTGAGCTACACCTTC	CASSLAAGPLLSYTF
TRBV7-2	TRBD2	TRBJ2-7	once	TGTGCCAGCAGCGACGGACTAGCGGGGGCCTCTATTCACGAGCAGTACTTC	CASSDGLAGASIHEQYF
TRBV2	-	TRBJ2-2	-	TGTGCCAGCAGTGAAGCGCTCCCAGGGGGGACCGGGGAGCTGTTTTTT	CASSEALPGGTGELFF
TRBV6-5	-	TRBJ1-6	-	TGTGCCAGCATCCCCGCCCAGGGCTCTAATTCACCCCTCCACTTT	CASIPAQGSNSPLHF
TRBV29-1	-	TRBJ1-1	-	TGCAGCGTTGTACCGCCGAGGGTCAGCACTGAAGCTTTCTTT	CSVVPPRVSTEAFF
TRBV5-6	TRBD2	TRBJ2-3	-	TGTGCCAGCAGCTTGGGAAATAGCGGGGGTGCAGATACGCAGTATTTT	CASSLGNSGGADTQYF
TRBV9	TRBD1	TRBJ2-5	-	TGTGCCAGCAGCGTAGGAACAGGGGGGACAGGGGGACAAGAGACCCAGTACTTC	CASSVGTGGTGGQETQYF
TRBV5-1	-	TRBJ1-6	-	TGCGCCAGCAGGGAGAGCTCCTATAATTCACCCCTCCACTTT	CASRESSYNSPLHF
TRBV3-1/TRBV3-2	TRBD1	TRBJ1-6	-	TGTGCCAGCAGCCAACAAAGCGGTAGGGGACAGGGGTTGTCACCCCTCCACTTT	CASSQQSGRGQGLSPLHF
TRBV5-1	-	TRBJ2-3	-	TGCGCCAGCAGCTTGACAGCAGGTCTCGAGCGAGGGAGCACAGATACGCAGTATTTT	CASSLTAGLERGSTDTQYF
TRBV4-2	TRBD2	TRBJ2-5	-	TGTGCCAGCAGCCAAGGGGAAGCGGGGGGACCCCAGAGGGCCCAGTACTTC	CASSQGEAGGPQRAQYF
TRBV7-9	-	TRBJ1-1	-	TGTGCCAGCAGCTTGCAGGAGAACACTGAAGCTTTCTTT	CASSLQENTEAFF
TRBV28	TRBD2	TRBJ2-1	-	TGTGCCAGCAGCCCCCCCGGGGGGGCTAAGGGTCTCTACAATGAGCAGTTCTTC	CASSPPGGAKGLYNEQFF
TRBV29-1	-	TRBJ2-5	-	TGCAGCGTTGTAGTGTTGGCGGGGTCCGAGTTGCAGACCCAGTACTTC	CSVVVLAGSELQTQYF
TRBV12-3/TRBV12-4	-	TRBJ2-2	-	TGTGCCAGCAGTTTCTTTGGGGAGCTGTTTTTT	CASSFFGELFF
TRBV19	TRBD1	TRBJ2-1	-	TGTGCCAGTAGTATTCGCGGACAGGGGGCTATACTATCCTACAATGAGCAGTTCTTC	CASSIRGQGAILSYNEQFF
TRBV3-1/TRBV3-2	TRBD1	TRBJ2-7	-	TGTGCCAGCAGCCCTCGAGGGGACAGGGAGAACGAGCAGTACTTC	CASSPRGDRENEQYF
TRBV5-1	-	TRBJ2-5	-	TGCGCCAGCAGCTTGGCCCCGGGACAACAAGAGACCCAGTACTTC	CASSLAPGQQETQYF
TRBV18	TRBD2	TRBJ2-1	-	TGTGCCAGCTCACCGCAGGGACTAGCGGGGTATGAGCAGTTCTTC	CASSPQGLAGYEQFF
TRBV7-6	-	TRBJ1-2	-	TGTGCCAGCGGACCATCGTCTGGGGGGAGCTATGGCTACACCTTC	CASGPSSGGSYGYTF
TRBV29-1	-	TRBJ1-4	-	TGCAGCGTTACCCTCCGGGAGGGGACTAATGAAAAACTGTTTTTT	CSVTLREGTNEKLFF
TRBV29-1	-	TRBJ1-1	-	TGCAGCGTTGAAGTATTCGCCAGGAACACTGAAGCTTTCTTT	CSVEVFARNTEAFF
TRBV6-6	-	TRBJ1-6	once	TGTGCCAGCAGTTACTCGTTGGGAGAGAGTTCACCCCTCCACTTT	CASSYSLGESSPLHF
TRBV30	TRBD1	TRBJ1-2	-	TGTGCCTGGAGTGCCGGACAGGGGAGATATGGCTACACCTTC	CAWSAGQGRYGYTF
TRBV13	-	TRBJ1-5	many	TGTGCCAGCAGCTCCCAAAATCAGCCCCAGCATTTT	CASSSQNQPQHF
TRBV11-2	-	TRBJ1-2	few	TGTGCCAGCAGCTTAGCCCAGACAGTCTTCTTATATGGCTACACCTTC	CASSLAQTVFLYGYTF
TRBV25-1	-	TRBJ1-1	-	TGTGCCAGCAGTGTTATGAACACTGAAGCTTTCTTT	CASSVMNTEAFF
TRBV19	TRBD1	TRBJ2-7	-	TGTGCCAGTAACCCCGGACAGGTCGGGGACGAGCAGTACTTC	CASNPGQVGDEQYF
TRBV19	TRBD1	TRBJ2-3	-	TGTGCCAGTAGAGACAGGGGGCTCGATACGCAGTATTTT	CASRDRGLDTQYF
TRBV3-1/TRBV3-2	TRBD2	TRBJ2-1	-	TGTGCCAGCAGCCGTAGCGGGGGGGCCTACAATGAGCAGTTCTTC	CASSRSGGAYNEQFF
TRBV7-2	-	TRBJ2-7	-	TGTGCCAGCAGCTTATCCGGGAGTGGGATCTCTCGGGAGCAGTACTTC	CASSLSGSGISREQYF